These T cell receptor beta chains were read from a single sample in a study of T cell responses to AZD1222 COVID-19 vaccine. The table came from immunoSEQ multiplex PCR; TCRdb's copy has only in-frame clones and leaves some out. The repertoire includes over 100,000 clones, about nine tenths of them detected once, and around 7% sits in the top ten. This specimen consisted of peripheral blood, obtained on day 0 of AZD1222 vaccination. These receptors all come from an adult in good health. The CDR3 runs from the conserved cysteine through the conserved F or W. A D gene is named only where the DNA matches it firmly. Not all rows give a size; the values are once, few, many and, for expanded clones, a class.

V gene,D gene,J gene,clone size,CDR3 DNA,CDR3 protein
TRBV6-1,.,TRBJ2-5,.,TGTGCCAGCAGTGAGGACCCAGAGACCCAGTACTTC,CASSEDPETQYF
TRBV6-2/TRBV6-3,TRBD1,TRBJ2-7,.,TGTGCCAGCAGTTACGGGGACAGCTCCTACGAGCAGTACTTC,CASSYGDSSYEQYF
TRBV23-1,.,TRBJ1-5,.,TGCGCCAGCAGTCCCAATTATCAGCCCCAGCATTTT,CASSPNYQPQHF
TRBV6-5,.,TRBJ2-5,.,TGTGCCAGCAGTTACTCCCAGGGGGGGAAAGAGACCCAGTACTTC,CASSYSQGGKETQYF
TRBV19,TRBD1,TRBJ2-7,.,TGTGCCAGTAGGATGGGACAGGGGATGGGGGAGCAGTACTTC,CASRMGQGMGEQYF
TRBV6-4,TRBD2,TRBJ2-1,.,TGTGCCAGCAGCGTAGCGGGGGAAGGGAATGAGCAGTTCTTC,CASSVAGEGNEQFF
TRBV6-2/TRBV6-3,.,TRBJ1-3,once,TGTGCCAGCAGTTACGTGGGCACTGGAAACACCATATATTTT,CASSYVGTGNTIYF
TRBV5-1,.,TRBJ2-5,.,TGCGCCAGCAGCTTGGGTCTCCTTACCAAAATGGAGACCCAGTACTTC,CASSLGLLTKMETQYF
TRBV11-2,.,TRBJ2-5,.,TGTGCCAGCAGCCTAGGGCCTCCCTCCAGGGTAGAGGAAGAGACCCAGTACTTC,CASSLGPPSRVEEETQYF
TRBV12-3/TRBV12-4,.,TRBJ1-1,few,TGTGCCAGCAGTTTAGGGCAGGTTCCCAAAGCTTTCTTT,CASSLGQVPKAFF
TRBV13,.,TRBJ2-7,.,TGTGCCAGCAGCTTACGGGCACCTGGGTGGGAGCAGTACTTC,CASSLRAPGWEQYF
TRBV3-1/TRBV3-2,.,TRBJ1-6,.,TGTGCCAGCAGCTTTTGGGGGTCGGAAAGTTCACCCCTCCACTTT,CASSFWGSESSPLHF
TRBV5-4,.,TRBJ2-7,.,TGTGCCAGCAGCGTGGAAAGGGCCCACGAGCAGTACTTC,CASSVERAHEQYF
TRBV24-1,.,TRBJ1-5,.,TGTGCCACCAGTGCAGGCTCCAATCAGCCCCAGCATTTT,CATSAGSNQPQHF
TRBV2,.,TRBJ2-5,.,TGTGCCAGCAGACAGGGAGAAGAGACCCAGTACTTC,CASRQGEETQYF
TRBV7-9,.,TRBJ1-5,.,TGTGCCAGCAGCGCGATCCGGGACACAAATCAGCCCCAGCATTTT,CASSAIRDTNQPQHF
TRBV10-2,TRBD2,TRBJ2-1,.,TGCGCCAGCAGTGAAGGGGTAGCGGGGCTATACAATGAGCAGTTCTTC,CASSEGVAGLYNEQFF
TRBV2,TRBD2,TRBJ2-2,once,TGTGCCAGCAGTCCTAGCGGGGGCGGCGGGGAGCTGTTTTTT,CASSPSGGGGELFF
TRBV28,.,TRBJ1-6,.,TGTGCCAGCAACTCAAACAGGGATTCACCCCTCCACTTT,CASNSNRDSPLHF
TRBV28,.,TRBJ1-1,.,TGTGCCAGCAGTTTAAGAGTCGCCCAGGGGTCTGAAGCTTTCTTT,CASSLRVAQGSEAFF
TRBV6-5,.,TRBJ2-7,once,TGTGCCAGCGAAAGACAGTTCCAAGGCGAGCAGTACTTC,CASERQFQGEQYF
TRBV19,.,TRBJ2-3,.,TGTGCCAGCAAGACGGCTAGCACAGATACGCAGTATTTT,CASKTASTDTQYF
TRBV19,.,TRBJ2-3,.,TGTGCCAGTATCCAGGACCCCGCCCGGTCAGATACGCAGTATTTT,CASIQDPARSDTQYF
TRBV5-6,TRBD1,TRBJ2-2,.,TGTGCCAGCAGCATTCGGACAGGGGGAGTTGTAACCGGGGAGCTGTTTTTT,CASSIRTGGVVTGELFF
TRBV5-5,.,TRBJ1-5,.,TGTGCCAGCAGCTTGGGGCTGGGGAATCAGCCCCAGCATTTT,CASSLGLGNQPQHF
TRBV28,TRBD1,TRBJ1-6,once,TGTGCCAGCAGTTTTCGACAGGGGGCGAATTCACCCCTCCACTTT,CASSFRQGANSPLHF
TRBV28,.,TRBJ2-1,.,TGTGCCAGCAGTTTCGCAGCGGGCAATGAGCAGTTCTTC,CASSFAAGNEQFF
TRBV7-3,.,TRBJ1-3,.,TGTGCCAGCAGCTCCAGGGGATCTGGAAACACCATATATTTT,CASSSRGSGNTIYF
TRBV4-3,.,TRBJ2-1,.,TGCGCCAGCAGCCAAGATCACAGGGCTTACTACAATGAGCAGTTCTTC,CASSQDHRAYYNEQFF
TRBV7-3,.,TRBJ1-5,.,TGTGCCAGCAGTCCCGGTCAAAATCAGCCCCAGCATTTT,CASSPGQNQPQHF
TRBV2,TRBD1,TRBJ1-6,.,TGTGCCAGCAGGCAAACAGGGGGTGGTTCACCCCTCCACTTT,CASRQTGGGSPLHF
TRBV19,.,TRBJ1-2,.,TGTGCCAGTAGCCCCTTCCCCCCTAACTATGGCTACACCTTC,CASSPFPPNYGYTF
TRBV7-2,.,TRBJ2-3,.,TGTGCCAGCAGCTTCGGGCCTTCCACAGATACGCAGTATTTT,CASSFGPSTDTQYF
TRBV12-5,TRBD1,TRBJ2-7,.,TGTGCTAGTGGCCACCGAGGGACAGGGGCCTACGAGCAGTACTTC,CASGHRGTGAYEQYF
TRBV6-5,.,TRBJ1-1,.,TGTGCCAGCAGTTCTTGGATGAACACTGAAGCTTTCTTT,CASSSWMNTEAFF
TRBV12-3/TRBV12-4,.,TRBJ2-5,.,TGTGCCAGCAGCCGACAAGAGACCCAGTACTTC,CASSRQETQYF
TRBV5-1,.,TRBJ2-1,.,TGCGCCAGCAGCTCCGGGACCCCTGAGGGTGAGCAGTTCTTC,CASSSGTPEGEQFF
TRBV4-3,.,TRBJ1-3,.,TGCGCCAGCAGCCAAGTGATGAGTAGCTCTGGAAACACCATATATTTT,CASSQVMSSSGNTIYF
TRBV24-1,.,TRBJ2-7,.,TGTGCCACCAGTGGTGGCTACGAGCAGTACTTC,CATSGGYEQYF
TRBV6-5,.,TRBJ1-4,.,TGTGCCAGCAGTTCGTCTACGGAAAAACTGTTTTTT,CASSSSTEKLFF
TRBV27,.,TRBJ1-1,.,TGTGCCAGCAGTTTAGGCCAGGGCCAGAACACTGAAGCTTTCTTT,CASSLGQGQNTEAFF
TRBV28,TRBD1,TRBJ1-1,.,TGTGCCAGCAGGAGTAGGACAGGCCGACGGAACACTGAAGCTTTCTTT,CASRSRTGRRNTEAFF
TRBV4-1,TRBD1,TRBJ1-1,.,TGCGCCAGCAGCCAAATGGGGCAGGGGGTGAACACTGAAGCTTTCTTT,CASSQMGQGVNTEAFF
TRBV9,.,TRBJ2-3,.,TGTGCCAGCAGCGTAGGTGGGTGGGCCGGGGTAGGAGATACGCAGTATTTT,CASSVGGWAGVGDTQYF